Listed below are T cell receptor beta chains from one sample, sequenced in a study of T cells in Graves' hyperthyroidism and ophthalmopathy. TCRdb ran MiXCR on the multiplex PCR reads and lists one entry per CDR3 protein. The sample lists about 380,000 distinct CDR3 sequences, approximately 17% occurring once. The sample was blood. The receptors derive from a man younger than 35 with Graves' ophthalmopathy. Both conserved end residues are part of each CDR3.

TRBV27	TRBJ1-6	CASSLQAGTIGSPLHF
TRBV7-2	TRBJ2-5	CASRFTGTPETQYF
TRBV10-1	TRBJ1-6	CASSEFPANSPLHF
TRBV6-1	TRBJ2-1	CASSLTADRAYNEQFF
TRBV10-3	TRBJ2-5	CAISAPGRGGKETQYF
TRBV27	TRBJ1-2	CASSTYRGQDYGYTF
TRBV7-3	TRBJ1-1	CASSLAPRDRGLEAFF
TRBV24-1	TRBJ2-7	CATSDAYEQYF
TRBV3-1	TRBJ2-7	CASSPGGQSYEQYF
TRBV25-1	TRBJ1-6	CASSELGDDYNSPLHF
TRBV6-5	TRBJ2-7	CASSYSGRTYEQYF
TRBV25-1	TRBJ2-1	CASSSGPINEQFF
TRBV5-5	TRBJ1-1	CASSLVASTEAFF
TRBV19	TRBJ1-5	CASTEWGELNQPQHF
TRBV29-1	TRBJ2-2	CSVDRPNSNTGELFF
TRBV14	TRBJ2-3	CASSRTSGPTDTQYF
TRBV10-3	TRBJ1-5	CAISEGAPGSNQPQHF